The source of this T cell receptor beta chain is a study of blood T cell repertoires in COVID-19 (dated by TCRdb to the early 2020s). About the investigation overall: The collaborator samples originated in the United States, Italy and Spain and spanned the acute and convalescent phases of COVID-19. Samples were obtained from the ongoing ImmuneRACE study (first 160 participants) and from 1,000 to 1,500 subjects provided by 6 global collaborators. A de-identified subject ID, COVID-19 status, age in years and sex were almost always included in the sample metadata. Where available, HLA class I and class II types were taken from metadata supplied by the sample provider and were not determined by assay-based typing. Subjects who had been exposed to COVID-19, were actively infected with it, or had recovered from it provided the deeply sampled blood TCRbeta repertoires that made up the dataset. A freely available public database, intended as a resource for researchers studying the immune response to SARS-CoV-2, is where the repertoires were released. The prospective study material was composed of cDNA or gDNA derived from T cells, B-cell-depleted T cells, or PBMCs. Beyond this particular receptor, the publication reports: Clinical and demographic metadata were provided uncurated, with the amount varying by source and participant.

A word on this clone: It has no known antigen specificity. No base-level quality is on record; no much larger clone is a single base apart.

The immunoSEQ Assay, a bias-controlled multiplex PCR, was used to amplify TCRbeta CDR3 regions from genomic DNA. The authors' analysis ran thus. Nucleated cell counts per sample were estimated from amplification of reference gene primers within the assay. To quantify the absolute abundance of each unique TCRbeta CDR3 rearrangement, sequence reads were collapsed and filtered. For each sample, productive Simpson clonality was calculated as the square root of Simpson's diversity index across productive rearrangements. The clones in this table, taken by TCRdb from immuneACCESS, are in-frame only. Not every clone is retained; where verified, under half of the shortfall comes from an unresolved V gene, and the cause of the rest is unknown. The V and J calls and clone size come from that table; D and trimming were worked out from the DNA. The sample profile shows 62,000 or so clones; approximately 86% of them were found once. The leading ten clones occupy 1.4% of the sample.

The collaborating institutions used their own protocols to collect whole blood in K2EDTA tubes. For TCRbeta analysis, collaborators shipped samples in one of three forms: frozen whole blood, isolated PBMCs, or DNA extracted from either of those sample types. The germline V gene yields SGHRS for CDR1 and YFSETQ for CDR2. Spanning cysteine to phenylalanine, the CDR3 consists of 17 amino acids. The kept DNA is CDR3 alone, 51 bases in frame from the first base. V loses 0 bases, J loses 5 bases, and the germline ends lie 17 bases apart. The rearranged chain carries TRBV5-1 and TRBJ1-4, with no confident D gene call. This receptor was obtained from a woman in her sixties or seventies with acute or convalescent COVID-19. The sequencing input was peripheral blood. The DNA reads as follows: TGCGCCAGCAGCTTGGGTCTCGGGCCCTCGGGGAATGAAAAACTGTTTTTT. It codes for CASSLGLGPSGNEKLFF.